The rows below give T cell receptor beta chains drawn from one sample of a study of quantifying T cell responses using KT2 cells. MiXCR, run by TCRdb on the UMI-ligation and nested PCR reads, gives a single entry per CDR3 protein. The sample records 31,000 or so distinct CDR3 sequences, about a tenth being singletons. The sequenced material came from PBMCs spiked with cells of the T cell clone KT2. The source is a human donor. CDR3s include the opening cysteine and the closing phenylalanine or tryptophan. A D gene is named only where the DNA matches it firmly. Size values are once, few and many counts, or a class for expanded clones, and some rows have none.

>TRBV7-8|-|-|TRBJ1-5
TGTGCCAGCAGCAACAGACAGACTCATCAGCCCCAGCATTTT
CASSNRQTHQPQHF
>TRBV4-2|-|medium-sized|TRBJ2-6
TGTGCCAGCAGCCCTAGCGAAAGCTCTGGGGCCAACGTCCTGACTTTC
CASSPSESSGANVLTF
>TRBV20-1|-|many|TRBJ1-6
TGCAGTGCTAGGCCCCGGACACAAGGATCACCCCTCCACTTT
CSARPRTQGSPLHF
>TRBV20-1|TRBD2|few|TRBJ2-3
TGCAGTGCTAGAGATGGCGCGGGGTGGGGGGGAGATACGCAGTATTTT
CSARDGAGWGGDTQYF
>TRBV24-1|-|medium-sized|TRBJ2-2
TGTGCCACCAGTGATTTAGCGGACACCGGGGAGCTGTTTTTT
CATSDLADTGELFF
>TRBV19|-|many|TRBJ2-5
TGTGCCAGTAGTATACGCCAGGGATCCGGCGAGACCCAGTACTTC
CASSIRQGSGETQYF
>TRBV12-3/TRBV12-4|-|medium-sized|TRBJ1-5
TGTGCCAGCAGCTCAGGGGTGAAACAGCCCCAGCATTTT
CASSSGVKQPQHF
>TRBV9|-|few|TRBJ1-1
TGTGCCAGCACCCCGCGGGGCGGCACTGAAGCTTTCTTT
CASTPRGGTEAFF
>TRBV11-2|-|few|TRBJ2-7
TGTGCCAGCAGTAACCGGGCCAGAGGGACCTACGAGCAGTACTTC
CASSNRARGTYEQYF
>TRBV27|-|-|TRBJ1-5
TGTGCCAGCAGTTTAAGGACACCATATAGCAATCAGCCCCAGCATTTT
CASSLRTPYSNQPQHF
>TRBV7-3|-|-|TRBJ1-6
TGTGCCAGCAGCCCCGGGCCAGCGTATAATTCACCCCTCCACTTT
CASSPGPAYNSPLHF
>TRBV25-1|TRBD2|many|TRBJ2-3
TGTGCCAGCAGTGAACTAGCGGGAGGTACAGATACGCAGTATTTT
CASSELAGGTDTQYF
>TRBV7-3|-|-|TRBJ2-3
TGTGCCAGCAGCTTTACGGGACTCGACACAGATACGCAGTATTTT
CASSFTGLDTDTQYF
>TRBV5-5|TRBD1|many|TRBJ2-1
TGTGCCAGCAGCCCCGGGACAGAATATTACAATGAGCAGTTCTTC
CASSPGTEYYNEQFF
>TRBV9|-|many|TRBJ1-1
TGTGCCAGCAGCAGACAGAGCATGAACACTGAAGCTTTCTTT
CASSRQSMNTEAFF
>TRBV14|-|-|TRBJ2-7
TGTGCCAGCAGTTCAGCCCTGCGTGGCGAGCAGTACTTC
CASSSALRGEQYF
>TRBV7-8|-|few|TRBJ1-2
TGTGCCAGCAGCCTAGCCGACTCACGCTATGGCTACACCTTC
CASSLADSRYGYTF
>TRBV7-8|-|many|TRBJ2-1
TGTGCCAGCAACCACAGACAGGTCTCCTACAATGAGCAGTTCTTC
CASNHRQVSYNEQFF
>TRBV27|-|-|TRBJ2-3
TGTGCCAGCAGTAGAGACGTACTAAACACAGATACGCAGTATTTT
CASSRDVLNTDTQYF
>TRBV12-3/TRBV12-4|-|many|TRBJ2-1
TGTGCCAGCAGCCTCGGGGAGCTTCCCTACAATGAGCAGTTCTTC
CASSLGELPYNEQFF
>TRBV3-1|-|-|TRBJ1-5
TGTGCCAGCAGCCAAGATGCAGGTAATCAGCCCCAGCATTTT
CASSQDAGNQPQHF
>TRBV20-1|TRBD1|few|TRBJ2-7
TGCAGTGCTAGGGGACAGAACCCCTACGAGCAGTACTTC
CSARGQNPYEQYF
>TRBV6-6|-|-|TRBJ2-6
TGTGCCAGCAGTTACTCCTATCAGATTGGGGCCAACGTCCTGACTTTC
CASSYSYQIGANVLTF
>TRBV12-3/TRBV12-4|TRBD1|many|TRBJ1-5
TGTGCCAGCAGTCTGTCGAGGCAGGGGGCTGTTCAGCCCCAGCATTTT
CASSLSRQGAVQPQHF
>TRBV12-3/TRBV12-4|TRBD1|few|TRBJ1-5
TGTGCCAGCAGCGGGACCGGGACAGGGGGCAATCAGCCCCAGCATTTT
CASSGTGTGGNQPQHF
>TRBV6-4|-|few|TRBJ2-1
TGTGCCAGCAGTGAGGAGGGCCACAATGAGCAGTTCTTC
CASSEEGHNEQFF
>TRBV11-2|-|-|TRBJ1-3
TGTGCCAGCAGCTTAGATCGAGGAGCTGGAAACACCATATATTTT
CASSLDRGAGNTIYF
>TRBV29-1|-|many|TRBJ1-1
TGCAGCGTTGGTGACAGCATGAACACTGAAGCTTTCTTT
CSVGDSMNTEAFF